This entry concerns a single T cell receptor (beta chain). Its target is unknown. The CDR3 length is 13 residues. Germline V gives CDR1 SGHRS, CDR2 YFSETQ. Losses at the gene ends were 0 bases for V and 13 bases for J; bases not matched to a gene: 4. The authors extracted RNA and reverse transcribed it into cDNA as the sequencing template. Sequenced by immunoSEQ multiplex PCR; TCRdb stores in-frame clones only, minus some. The sample holds more than 150,000 clones, about 60% seen once. This sample's treatment: oral pan-JAK inhibitor, 5-10 mg twice daily. This entry belongs to a study of CD8+ T cells in alopecia areata. General study findings and limits: Scalp samples also yield sequences from resident alphabeta T cells of normal skin.

The rearrangement links TRBV5-1 to TRBJ2-1; TRBD2 matches 10 bases. The source material was CD8+ T cells sorted from blood, sampled at week 24, from a patient treated with tofacitinib. The receptor's source is a human donor with alopecia areata. The CDR3 sequence: CASSLELAGPQFF. Here the CDR3 DNA reads TGCGCCAGCAGCTTGGAACTAGCGGGGCCCCAGTTCTTC.